Detailed here is one TCR beta chain. This entry belongs to a study of blood T cell repertoires in COVID-19. In the original processing: Amplification of reference gene primers was used by the study to estimate nucleated cell counts. Generated by immunoSEQ multiplex PCR, the TCRdb table keeps only in-frame clones and is missing some. The V and J calls and clone size come from that table; D and trimming were worked out from the DNA. The sample shows 210,000 or so clones, about 87% of them seen only once. Participant age was roughly 18 to 100 years, and participants resided in fewer than 25 US areas. This receptor was identified in a woman under 40 who had been exposed to COVID-19. Sample: PBMCs or T cells enriched from blood (not recorded which).

For the CDR3, the DNA is TGTGCCAGCAGTCGCACTACTAGCGGGGCAGATACGCAGTATTTT. This sequence encodes CASSRTTSGADTQYF. V usage is TRBV28 and J usage is TRBJ2-3, with 10 bases aligning to TRBD2. After removal of 5 bases from V and 4 bases from J, the junction contained 6 bases not matched to a gene. The germline V gene encodes CDR1 MDHEN and CDR2 SYDVKM. The CDR3 is 15 residues long.